A selection of T cell receptor beta chains follows, all from one sample in a study of T cell responses to AZD1222 COVID-19 vaccine. Using immunoSEQ multiplex PCR, the repertoire was profiled, and TCRdb retains in-frame clones only, with some absent. The sample includes tens of thousands of clones, 70% to 90% of them seen just once. The sample in question was peripheral blood, obtained on day 0 of AZD1222 vaccination. All receptors come from an adult in good health. CDR3s include the opening cysteine and the closing phenylalanine or tryptophan. Each record gives: CDR3 DNA, CDR3 protein, clone size, D gene, J gene, V gene. The D gene is left open where the match is weak. Some rows mark clone size as missing; the rest say once, few, many or name a class of expanded clone.

CDR3nt: TGTGCCAGCAGTTTTCGACAGGGGGCGATAACTGAAGCTTTCTTT
CDR3aa: CASSFRQGAITEAFF
abundance: -
d_gene: TRBD1
j_gene: TRBJ1-1
v_gene: TRBV27

CDR3nt: TGTGCCAGCAGCCAACCAGGTGAAGCTTTCTTT
CDR3aa: CASSQPGEAFF
abundance: -
d_gene: -
j_gene: TRBJ1-1
v_gene: TRBV3-1/TRBV3-2

CDR3nt: TGTGCCAGCAGCGTAAGGACAGAAGACTATGGCTACACCTTC
CDR3aa: CASSVRTEDYGYTF
abundance: -
d_gene: -
j_gene: TRBJ1-2
v_gene: TRBV9

CDR3nt: TGTGCCACCCCCGGGACAGGGTTTTTCGGGGCCAACGTCCTGACTTTC
CDR3aa: CATPGTGFFGANVLTF
abundance: -
d_gene: TRBD1
j_gene: TRBJ2-6
v_gene: TRBV24-1

CDR3nt: TGTGCCAGTAGTATAGAGTGGGGGGGGAGTTCACCCCTCCACTTT
CDR3aa: CASSIEWGGSSPLHF
abundance: -
d_gene: -
j_gene: TRBJ1-6
v_gene: TRBV19

CDR3nt: TGTGCCAGCAGTAAACAGGGGGCTATCGGGTTCCAAGAGACCCAGTACTTC
CDR3aa: CASSKQGAIGFQETQYF
abundance: -
d_gene: TRBD1
j_gene: TRBJ2-5
v_gene: TRBV11-3

CDR3nt: TGTGCCACCAGCGCCCAGGGGGACCGAGTTCCCGGGGAGCTGTTTTTT
CDR3aa: CATSAQGDRVPGELFF
abundance: once
d_gene: TRBD1
j_gene: TRBJ2-2
v_gene: TRBV15

CDR3nt: TGTGCCAGCAGCTCCGATTGGGTGGGTGAGCAGTACTTC
CDR3aa: CASSSDWVGEQYF
abundance: -
d_gene: -
j_gene: TRBJ2-7
v_gene: TRBV7-3

CDR3nt: TGCGCCAGCAGCTTGGGAGGGGGCCCCTACAATGAGCAGTTCTTC
CDR3aa: CASSLGGGPYNEQFF
abundance: -
d_gene: TRBD1
j_gene: TRBJ2-1
v_gene: TRBV5-1

CDR3nt: TGTGCCAGCAGTTACGGCGGCACCACCACCGGGGAGCTGTTTTTT
CDR3aa: CASSYGGTTTGELFF
abundance: once
d_gene: -
j_gene: TRBJ2-2
v_gene: TRBV6-5

CDR3nt: TGTGCCAGCAGCGAAACGGACGGGCTGGGCTACACCTTC
CDR3aa: CASSETDGLGYTF
abundance: -
d_gene: -
j_gene: TRBJ1-2
v_gene: TRBV6-4

CDR3nt: TGTGCTAGTTCTTCGGGGAAGATTGAAGCTTTCTTT
CDR3aa: CASSSGKIEAFF
abundance: -
d_gene: -
j_gene: TRBJ1-1
v_gene: TRBV12-5

CDR3nt: TGTGCCAGTAGGCCCGGGACAGGGGGCGAAACCTACGAGCAGTACTTC
CDR3aa: CASRPGTGGETYEQYF
abundance: -
d_gene: TRBD1
j_gene: TRBJ2-7
v_gene: TRBV19

CDR3nt: TGCAGCGTTGAAGATCGAGGAAACAGGGGGCAATTGGGAGCTTTCTTT
CDR3aa: CSVEDRGNRGQLGAFF
abundance: -
d_gene: TRBD1
j_gene: TRBJ1-1
v_gene: TRBV29-1

CDR3nt: TGTGCCAGCAGAGGTGGACAGTCCTACGAGCAGTACTTC
CDR3aa: CASRGGQSYEQYF
abundance: -
d_gene: -
j_gene: TRBJ2-7
v_gene: TRBV6-5

CDR3nt: TGCGCCAGCAGCCAAGATTCCGGGACAGGGCTCAATTCACCCCTCCACTTT
CDR3aa: CASSQDSGTGLNSPLHF
abundance: -
d_gene: TRBD1
j_gene: TRBJ1-6
v_gene: TRBV4-3

CDR3nt: TGTGCCAGCAGTATAGGGAGGAACGAGCAGTACTTC
CDR3aa: CASSIGRNEQYF
abundance: -
d_gene: -
j_gene: TRBJ2-7
v_gene: TRBV12-3/TRBV12-4

CDR3nt: TGTGCCAGCAGCTTGGTTGGACAGTCAATCTCCTACGAGCAGTACTTC
CDR3aa: CASSLVGQSISYEQYF
abundance: few
d_gene: -
j_gene: TRBJ2-7
v_gene: TRBV5-6

CDR3nt: TGTGCCAGCTCTCAGACAGGGGCAGATTCACCCCTCCACTTT
CDR3aa: CASSQTGADSPLHF
abundance: -
d_gene: TRBD1
j_gene: TRBJ1-6
v_gene: TRBV18

CDR3nt: TGTGCCTGGAGTGTAGTGGGGTTATACATGGACACTGAAGCTTTCTTT
CDR3aa: CAWSVVGLYMDTEAFF
abundance: once
d_gene: -
j_gene: TRBJ1-1
v_gene: TRBV30

CDR3nt: TGTGCCAGCGGGGGTACCGAGCAGTACTTC
CDR3aa: CASGGTEQYF
abundance: -
d_gene: -
j_gene: TRBJ2-7
v_gene: TRBV12-3/TRBV12-4

CDR3nt: TGTGCCAGCAGCATCACCGGGGAGCTGTTTTTT
CDR3aa: CASSITGELFF
abundance: -
d_gene: -
j_gene: TRBJ2-2
v_gene: TRBV5-5

CDR3nt: TGTGCCAGCAGCTCGGGACAGTCACTAGCCAAAAACATTCAGTACTTC
CDR3aa: CASSSGQSLAKNIQYF
abundance: -
d_gene: TRBD1
j_gene: TRBJ2-4
v_gene: TRBV5-4

CDR3nt: TGTGCCACCAAGGAACAGGTGAGCATTGAAGCTTTCTTT
CDR3aa: CATKEQVSIEAFF
abundance: -
d_gene: -
j_gene: TRBJ1-1
v_gene: TRBV6-5

CDR3nt: TGTGCCAGCAGCACCCCGGGGGTTGGTTCACATACGCAGTATTTT
CDR3aa: CASSTPGVGSHTQYF
abundance: -
d_gene: -
j_gene: TRBJ2-3
v_gene: TRBV6-5

CDR3nt: TGCGCCAGCAGCCCGGTTAAGGGGCGACCGGATCAGCCCCAGCATTTT
CDR3aa: CASSPVKGRPDQPQHF
abundance: -
d_gene: -
j_gene: TRBJ1-5
v_gene: TRBV4-1

CDR3nt: TGTGCCAGCAGTCCTCCCCCGGCAGGGTTCGAGCAGTACTTC
CDR3aa: CASSPPPAGFEQYF
abundance: -
d_gene: -
j_gene: TRBJ2-7
v_gene: TRBV28

CDR3nt: TGTGCCAGCAGCGTCGACAGGGATAGCAATCAGCCCCAGCATTTT
CDR3aa: CASSVDRDSNQPQHF
abundance: -
d_gene: TRBD1
j_gene: TRBJ1-5
v_gene: TRBV9

CDR3nt: TGTGCCAGTAGGCATACAGGGGGCCCTCAGCCCCAGCATTTT
CDR3aa: CASRHTGGPQPQHF
abundance: -
d_gene: TRBD1
j_gene: TRBJ1-5
v_gene: TRBV19

CDR3nt: TGTGCCAGCAGTGATTCAACGAGGGGGCCCCACCCCTATGGCTACACCTTC
CDR3aa: CASSDSTRGPHPYGYTF
abundance: -
d_gene: TRBD1
j_gene: TRBJ1-2
v_gene: TRBV25-1

CDR3nt: TGTGCCAGCAGGCCGGACAGTAATGGAAACACCATATATTTT
CDR3aa: CASRPDSNGNTIYF
abundance: -
d_gene: -
j_gene: TRBJ1-3
v_gene: TRBV2

CDR3nt: TGTGCCAGCAGACCGGGGGGCCCCCATTCCTACGAGCAGTACTTC
CDR3aa: CASRPGGPHSYEQYF
abundance: few
d_gene: -
j_gene: TRBJ2-7
v_gene: TRBV6-9

CDR3nt: TGTGCCAGCAGAAACCTTGCGGGGGCCAATGAGCAGTTCTTC
CDR3aa: CASRNLAGANEQFF
abundance: once
d_gene: -
j_gene: TRBJ2-1
v_gene: TRBV27

CDR3nt: TGTGCCAGCAGTCTCCTCGAGGGGTCCTACAATGAGCAGTTCTTC
CDR3aa: CASSLLEGSYNEQFF
abundance: -
d_gene: -
j_gene: TRBJ2-1
v_gene: TRBV2

CDR3nt: TGTGCCAGCAGCCAAACTCCGGGATTGGCCAAAAACATTCAGTACTTC
CDR3aa: CASSQTPGLAKNIQYF
abundance: -
d_gene: -
j_gene: TRBJ2-4
v_gene: TRBV3-1/TRBV3-2

CDR3nt: TGTGCCAGCAGCCCAATCGGAGAGGCCCTAGCGGGTTACGAGACCCAGTACTTC
CDR3aa: CASSPIGEALAGYETQYF
abundance: -
d_gene: TRBD2
j_gene: TRBJ2-5
v_gene: TRBV7-3

CDR3nt: TGTGCCAGCAGCGATGGCCTGACAGGGGGCTTCTATGGCTACACCTTC
CDR3aa: CASSDGLTGGFYGYTF
abundance: once
d_gene: TRBD1
j_gene: TRBJ1-2
v_gene: TRBV7-9

CDR3nt: TGCGCCAGCAGCTTGGCACCCCAGATAGGGACCCAGTACTTC
CDR3aa: CASSLAPQIGTQYF
abundance: -
d_gene: -
j_gene: TRBJ2-5
v_gene: TRBV5-1

CDR3nt: TGTGCCAGCAGTGAATACACCTACAATGAGCAGTTCTTC
CDR3aa: CASSEYTYNEQFF
abundance: -
d_gene: -
j_gene: TRBJ2-1
v_gene: TRBV6-1

CDR3nt: TGTGCCAGCACACCCGGGGAGACCCAGTACTTC
CDR3aa: CASTPGETQYF
abundance: -
d_gene: -
j_gene: TRBJ2-5
v_gene: TRBV12-3/TRBV12-4